Following are 3 T cell receptor beta chains from one sample sequenced in a study of patients and donors after allogeneic stem cell transplantation. TCRdb called the RT-PCR reads again in MiXCR, with one record for every CDR3 protein. The table records hundreds of thousands of distinct CDR3 sequences, roughly 16% of them present only once. The specimen was blood, either unsorted or a sorted T cell fraction (not recorded which). All receptors come from a human donor who was either an allogeneic HSCT recipient or a stem cell or donor lymphocyte infusion donor (not recorded which). It is not recorded whose cells these are; they may come from a transplant donor.

The chain combines TRBV20-1 with TRBJ2-5, with D perhaps TRBD1 or TRBD2 (5 bases each). The CDR3 runs to 16 residues. Germline-derived CDR1 and CDR2 are DFQATT and SNEGSKA (reference sequence). V dropped 0 bases and J dropped 3 bases, with 17 bases sitting between them. CDR3: CSARDLGTGKKETQYF. The CDR3 DNA is TGCAGTGCTAGAGATCTGGGGACGGGGAAAAAAGAGACCCAGTACTTC.

The V call is TRBV18, the J call TRBJ1-2; no clear D gene. Germline lookup yields CDR1 KGHSH and CDR2 LQKENI. CDR3 length: 13 residues. V lost 2 bases, J lost 3 bases, and 7 bases lay in between. The CDR3 here is CASSPGKDYGYTF. CDR3 sequence (DNA): TGTGCCAGCTCACCAGGGAAAGACTATGGCTACACCTTC.

This clonotype was counted between two and nine times. The chain recombines TRBV11-2 with TRBJ2-1, with a possible D match to TRBD2 (6 bases). Germline CDR1 is SGHAT and CDR2 is FQNNGV. The CDR3 is made up of 18 amino acids. V was trimmed by 6 bases and J by 7 bases, leaving 28 bases between them. This CDR3 reads CASSPIRQLAPLWNEQFF. CDR3 coding DNA: TGTGCCAGCAGTCCTATACGACAACTAGCTCCCTTGTGGAATGAGCAGTTCTTC.